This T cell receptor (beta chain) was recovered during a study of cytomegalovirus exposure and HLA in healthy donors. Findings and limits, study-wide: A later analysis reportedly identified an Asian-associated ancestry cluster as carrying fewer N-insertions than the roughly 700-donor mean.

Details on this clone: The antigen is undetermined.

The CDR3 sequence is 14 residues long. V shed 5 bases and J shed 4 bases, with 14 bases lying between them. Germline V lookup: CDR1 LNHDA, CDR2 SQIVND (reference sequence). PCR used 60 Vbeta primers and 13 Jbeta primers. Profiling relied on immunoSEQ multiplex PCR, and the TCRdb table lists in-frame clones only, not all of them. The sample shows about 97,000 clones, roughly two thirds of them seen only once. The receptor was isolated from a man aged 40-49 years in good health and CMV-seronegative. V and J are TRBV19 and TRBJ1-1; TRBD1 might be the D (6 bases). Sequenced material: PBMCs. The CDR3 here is CASSEQGGVTEAFF. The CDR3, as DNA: TGTGCCAGTAGTGAACAGGGTGGAGTCACTGAAGCTTTCTTT.